Below, one T cell receptor (beta chain) is given with its context. The sample comes from a study of control samples from healthy donors and cancer patients. Clones were read by immunoSEQ multiplex PCR, and TCRdb kept only the in-frame ones, dropping some. Of 130,000 to 150,000 clones listed, about 93% were seen once; the top ten hold over 12%. Trimming stripped 2 bases from V and 5 bases from J, with 12 bases between. The CDR3 spans 15 residues. Germline loops: CDR1 SEHNR, CDR2 FQNEAQ (reference sequence). The chain uses TRBV7-9 and TRBJ2-2, with D perhaps TRBD1 (6 bases). The TCR was taken from a man in his fifties or sixties with colorectal cancer. Sequencing used PBMCs. CDR3 in amino acids: CASSLKQGETGELFF. For the CDR3, the DNA is TGTGCCAGCAGCTTAAAACAGGGCGAGACCGGGGAGCTGTTTTTT.